This record concerns one TCR beta chain sequence. This record comes from a study of shared clonotypes between healthy human individuals. Generated by immunoSEQ multiplex PCR, the TCRdb table keeps only in-frame clones and is missing some. The repertoire consists of millions of clones, with 85% to 95% occurring once and the leading ten covering around 0.4%. V lost 4 bases to trimming and J lost 6 bases, with 10 bases between them. This CDR3 has 12 amino acids. Per germline, CDR1 LNHDA and CDR2 SQIVND (reference sequence). The sequenced sample consisted of naive CD4+ T cells from PBMCs. Subset described: CD45RA+ positively selected. The chain combines TRBV19 with TRBJ2-7, with D hard to call. The clonotype was recovered from a man aged 18-30 years in good health. Some clones in this sample may be carry-over from other donors' samples. In nucleotides, the CDR3 is TGTGCCAGTAGTACGCGTTTTGGCGAGCAGTACTTC. Amino acids: CASSTRFGEQYF.